What follows are 27 T cell receptor beta chains derived from one specimen sequenced in a study of blood T cell repertoires in COVID-19. This table comes from immunoSEQ multiplex PCR, and its TCRdb copy is limited to in-frame clones, with some not included. The sample shows about 130,000 clones, around 81% of them seen only once. The sample comprised peripheral blood. These receptor sequences come from a woman in her sixties with active or convalescent COVID-19.

The J gene is TRBJ1-4, the V gene TRBV28; TRBD1 aligns across 8 bases. Trimming removed 1 base from V and 6 bases from J; junction bases left unmatched: 7. The CDR3 extends over 16 amino acids. Per germline, CDR1 MDHEN and CDR2 SYDVKM. This CDR3 is CASSLFQGARHEKLFF. The CDR3, as DNA: TGTGCCAGCAGTTTATTTCAGGGGGCCCGTCATGAAAAACTGTTTTTT. The complete variable domain, with remaining parts taken from reference TRBV28 and TRBJ1-4, reads DVKVTQSSRYLVKRTGEKVFLECVQDMDHENMFWYRQDPGLGLRLIYFSYDVKMKEKGDIPEGYSVSREKKERFSLILESASTNQTSMYLCASSLFQGARHEKLFFGSGTQLSVL.

This chain links TRBV3-1 (or the pseudogene TRBV3-2) with TRBJ2-7; no clear D. Germline V gene lookup returns CDR1 LGHDT and CDR2 YNNKEL (reference sequence). The CDR3 has 14 amino acids. Between the trimmed V and J ends, which lost 1 base and 5 bases, there was a span of 12 bases. CDR3 DNA: TGTGCCAGCAGCCAAGTGTACTATCCCCACGAGCAGTACTTC. This translates into CASSQVYYPHEQYF.

The chain links TRBV6-6 to TRBJ2-3, with D possibly being TRBD2 (6 bases). The CDR3 is 16 amino acids. The V end lost 4 bases, the J end lost 1 base, and 15 bases lay between the germline ends. Germline values: CDR1 MNHNY, CDR2 SVGAGI (reference sequence). The CDR3 reads CASSFPGAGGTDTQYF. As DNA, the CDR3 is TGTGCCAGCAGTTTCCCGGGAGCCGGGGGCACAGATACGCAGTATTTT.

V is TRBV24-1 and J is TRBJ2-7; 9 bases are a match to TRBD1. Germline V gene lookup returns CDR1 KGHDR and CDR2 SFDVKD. This CDR3 is built from 15 residues. V lost 8 bases and J lost 1; bases outside the gene matches: 8. The DNA of the CDR3 is TGTGCCACCATTTTACAGGGGGCGCGTTCCTACGAGCAGTACGTC. This gives the protein CATILQGARSYEQYV.

CDR3 sequence: CATSDSAGDTQYF. CDR3 bases: TGTGCCACCAGTGATTCGGCAGGGGATACGCAGTATTTT. The V gene is TRBV24-1, the J gene TRBJ2-3, with D possibly being TRBD1 (5 bases). The CDR3 spans 13 residues. The ends were cut back, 2 bases at V and 6 bases at J, with 8 bases in the middle. Per the germline V gene, CDR1 is KGHDR and CDR2 is SFDVKD.

This chain connects TRBV5-6 to TRBJ2-3; 15 bases are shared with TRBD2. The CDR3 is made up of 15 amino acids. With V trimmed by 4 bases and J by 7 bases, 4 bases remained unmatched. The germline V gene encodes CDR1 SGHDT and CDR2 YYEEEE. The CDR3 sequence is CASSGLAGGPNTQYF. DNA of the CDR3: TGTGCCAGCAGCGGACTAGCGGGGGGGCCGAATACGCAGTATTTT.

The chain carries TRBV2 and TRBJ1-6; the D is unclear. The CDR3 contains 14 residues. V lost 4 bases and J lost 4, with 8 bases in between. Germline-derived CDR1 and CDR2 are SNHLY and FYNNEI. In DNA, the CDR3 is TGTGCCAGCAGTGTCTGGCCATATAATTCACCCCTCCACTTT. Amino acid sequence: CASSVWPYNSPLHF. The variable domain in full, completed from reference TRBV2 and TRBJ1-6, reads EPEVTQTPSHQVTQMGQEVILRCVPISNHLYFYWYRQILGQKVEFLVSFYNNEISEKSEIFDDQFSVERPDGSNFTLKIRSTKLEDSAMYFCASSVWPYNSPLHFGNGTRLTVT.

This clone was seen only a few times. The sample has other DNA sequences that encode this CDR3 too. This rearrangement joins TRBV11-2 to TRBJ2-5, with D tentatively TRBD1 (5 bases). The V gene lost 0 bases and the J gene lost 5 bases, with 19 bases spanning the gap. The CDR3 runs 17 residues. Germline V CDR1 and CDR2: SGHAT, FQNNGV. This chain's CDR3 is CASSLDDQARRGETQYF. The CDR3 DNA reads TGTGCCAGCAGCTTAGATGATCAAGCCCGTAGGGGCGAGACCCAGTACTTC.

This chain connects TRBV6-6 to TRBJ1-3; D is unclear. CDR1 is MNHNY and CDR2 is SVGAGI in the germline V gene (reference sequence). The length of the CDR3 is 16 residues. Trimming stripped 2 bases from V and 1 base from J, with 12 bases between. CDR3 amino acids: CASSYLASLSGNTIYF. The CDR3 DNA sequence: TGTGCCAGCAGTTACCTAGCTTCATTATCTGGAAACACCATATATTTT.

This clone appeared a few times. The rearrangement uses TRBV19 and TRBJ1-1, with D unresolved. The CDR3 consists of 15 residues. V was trimmed by 1 base and J by 4 bases, leaving 13 bases between them. Germline V gives CDR1 LNHDA, CDR2 SQIVND (reference sequence). Here the CDR3 DNA reads TGTGCCAGTAGTATAGCAGGCGGACTAGGCACTGAAGCTTTCTTT. Its protein is CASSIAGGLGTEAFF.

This clone was detected only a few times. V gene TRBV7-2 combines with J gene TRBJ2-7, with 8 positions matching TRBD1. The CDR3 runs 16 residues. Unmatched junction bases numbered 7, after V lost 3 bases and J lost 0 bases. CDR1 is SGHTA, CDR2 FQGNSA, per germline. The CDR3 bases are TGTGCCAGCAGCTTCCCCGGACAGGGCTACTCCTACGAGCAGTACTTC. Encoded protein: CASSFPGQGYSYEQYF.

V and J are TRBV7-2 and TRBJ2-3; 10 nucleotides match TRBD1. This CDR3 comprises 15 residues. Losses at the gene ends were 5 bases for V and 6 bases for J; bases not matched to a gene: 8. Per the germline V gene, CDR1 is SGHTA and CDR2 is FQGNSA. DNA of the CDR3: TGTGCCAGCAGCCTCGGGACAGGGGTATGGGATACGCAGTATTTT. The encoded protein is CASSLGTGVWDTQYF.

This clone has just one count. For the CDR3, the DNA is TGTGCCAGTAGTATGGTAAGGACAGGGATTAGATCCTACGAGCAGTACTTC. Translated: CASSMVRTGIRSYEQYF. The chain employs TRBV19 and TRBJ2-7; 8 nucleotides align to TRBD1. Losses at the gene ends were 3 bases for V and 1 base for J; bases not matched to a gene: 11. Per germline, CDR1 LNHDA and CDR2 SQIVND (reference sequence). The CDR3 extends over 17 amino acids.

CDR3 sequence reads: CASSRLDEAGDEQFF. DNA for the CDR3: TGTGCCAGCAGCCGCCTTGATGAGGCCGGGGATGAGCAGTTCTTC. The genes are TRBV14 and TRBJ2-1, with D perhaps matching TRBD2 (5 bases). Germline-derived CDR1 and CDR2 are SGHDN and FVKESK. V lost 4 bases and J 8 bases, leaving 18 bases between the germline ends. The CDR3 consists of 15 residues.

The V and J genes are TRBV6-6 and TRBJ1-5; weak D call: TRBD1 (5 bases). The V and J ends lost 4 bases and 4 bases respectively, with 8 bases between them. CDR3 length equals 13 residues. Germline-derived CDR1 and CDR2 are MNHNY and SVGAGI (reference sequence). CDR3 sequence reads: CASSLTVNQPQHF. DNA of the CDR3: TGTGCCAGCAGTTTGACAGTTAATCAGCCCCAGCATTTT.

This sequence joins TRBV6-4 and TRBJ2-7; 9 bases align to TRBD1. The CDR3 covers 14 residues. Germline values: CDR1 MRHNA, CDR2 SNTAGT. V was pared by 10 bases and J by 3 bases, with 10 bases of the junction left unmatched. DNA of the CDR3: TGTGCCATCGCTCCGGGACAGGGTTTCTACGAGCAGTACGTC. Its protein product is CAIAPGQGFYEQYV.

CDR3 residues: CANLKWGEGQGTGNEQFF. CDR3 nucleotides: TGTGCCAACTTGAAGTGGGGGGAGGGACAGGGAACGGGCAATGAGCAGTTCTTC. This chain links TRBV21-1 with TRBJ2-1; TRBD1 is the table's D call and was not checked against the DNA. TRBV21-1 is deemed a pseudogene. The CDR3 extends over 18 amino acids.

The chain joins TRBV7-9 to TRBJ1-1, with D hard to call. Trimming cost V 2 bases and J 2 bases, with 3 bases left between them. Per germline, CDR1 SEHNR and CDR2 FQNEAQ (reference sequence). This CDR3 is built from 12 residues. CDR3 region: CASSLINTEAFF. CDR3 sequence (DNA): TGTGCCAGCAGCTTAATAAACACTGAAGCTTTCTTT.

This sequence joins TRBV5-4 and TRBJ2-5, with 15 bases aligning to TRBD2. After removal of 4 bases from V and 2 bases from J, the junction contained 3 bases not matched to a gene. Germline V gives CDR1 SGHNT, CDR2 YYREEE (reference sequence). CDR3 length: 16 amino acids. CDR3 region: CASSRGLAGGQETQYF. The CDR3 coding sequence is TGTGCCAGCAGCCGAGGACTAGCGGGGGGGCAAGAGACCCAGTACTTC.

This clone showed up just a few times. The chain is built from TRBV30 and TRBJ2-7; D might be TRBD2 (5 bases). V lost 3 bases, J lost 2 bases, and 17 bases lay in between. Looked up from germline, CDR1 is GTSNPN and CDR2 is SVGIG (reference sequence). This CDR3 spans 15 amino acids. The CDR3: CAWSALNPSPYEQYF. The CDR3 coding sequence is TGTGCCTGGAGCGCCCTGAATCCTAGCCCCTACGAGCAGTACTTC.

The chain links TRBV5-1 to TRBJ1-2; 9 positions match TRBD1. This CDR3 spans 13 amino acids. The V gene end was trimmed by 6 bases and the J gene end by 4 bases; junction bases not matched to a gene: 4. Germline V gene lookup returns CDR1 SGHRS and CDR2 YFSETQ. The CDR3 DNA follows: TGCGCCAGCACGCCGGGACAGGGCTATGGCTACACCTTC. Residues: CASTPGQGYGYTF.

V gene TRBV4-2 combines with J gene TRBJ1-5; D is unclear. The V end lost 0 bases, the J end lost 6 bases, and 12 bases lay between the germline ends. Germline V CDR1 and CDR2: LGHNA, YNFKEQ. The CDR3 runs to 15 residues. CDR3 protein: CASSQDWAVSQPQHF. The DNA for the CDR3 is TGTGCCAGCAGCCAAGATTGGGCAGTAAGTCAGCCCCAGCATTTT.

The chain recombines TRBV7-2 with TRBJ2-1; D may be TRBD2 (6 bases). Looked up from germline, CDR1 is SGHTA and CDR2 is FQGNSA. Trimming shortened V by 1 base and J by 8 bases, and 12 bases separated the two germline ends. The CDR3 extends over 14 amino acids. The CDR3 is CASSLGRELDEQFF. The DNA for the CDR3 is TGTGCCAGCAGCTTAGGTCGGGAGCTCGATGAGCAGTTCTTC.

The genes are TRBV13 and TRBJ1-1, with TRBD1 identical over 8 bases. The CDR3 runs to 13 residues. V was pared by 3 bases and J by 9 bases, with 6 bases of the junction left unmatched. The germline CDR1 and CDR2 sequences are PRHDT and FYEKMQ (reference sequence). CDR3: CASSFDRGLKAFF. The CDR3 nucleotides read TGTGCCAGCAGCTTTGACAGGGGACTTAAAGCTTTCTTT. The full variable domain, its missing parts supplied by reference TRBV13 and TRBJ1-1, is AAGVIQSPRHLIKEKRETATLKCYPIPRHDTVYWYQQGPGQDPQFLISFYEKMQSDKGSIPDRFSAQQFSDYHSELNMSSLELGDSALYFCASSFDRGLKAFFGQGTRLTVV.

The rearrangement links TRBV9 to TRBJ2-2; D is perhaps TRBD1 (6 bases). Between the trimmed V and J ends, which lost 5 bases and 6 bases, there was a span of 14 bases. Germline V gives CDR1 SGDLS, CDR2 YYNGEE. This CDR3 has 14 residues. This CDR3 reads CASSKQGFAGELFF. In nucleotides, the CDR3 is TGTGCCAGCAGTAAACAGGGTTTTGCCGGGGAGCTGTTTTTT.

The chain joins TRBV4-1 to TRBJ1-2; D gene ambiguous. Trimming cost V 0 bases and J 8 bases, with 10 bases left between them. This CDR3 has 13 residues. Germline V gene lookup returns CDR1 MGHRA and CDR2 YSYEKL. CDR3 amino acids: CASSQDRGVGYTF. In DNA, the CDR3 is TGCGCCAGCAGCCAAGATCGGGGAGTAGGCTACACCTTC.

The genes are TRBV27 and TRBJ2-2; 11 bases agree with TRBD1. This CDR3 is 18 amino acids long. V lost 7 bases to trimming and J lost 1 base; unmatched junction nucleotides: 11. In germline, CDR1 is MNHEY, CDR2 SMNVEV (reference sequence). The CDR3 here is CASTPSGTGGWNTGELFF. CDR3 in DNA: TGTGCCAGCACCCCCTCCGGGACAGGGGGTTGGAACACCGGGGAGCTGTTTTTT.